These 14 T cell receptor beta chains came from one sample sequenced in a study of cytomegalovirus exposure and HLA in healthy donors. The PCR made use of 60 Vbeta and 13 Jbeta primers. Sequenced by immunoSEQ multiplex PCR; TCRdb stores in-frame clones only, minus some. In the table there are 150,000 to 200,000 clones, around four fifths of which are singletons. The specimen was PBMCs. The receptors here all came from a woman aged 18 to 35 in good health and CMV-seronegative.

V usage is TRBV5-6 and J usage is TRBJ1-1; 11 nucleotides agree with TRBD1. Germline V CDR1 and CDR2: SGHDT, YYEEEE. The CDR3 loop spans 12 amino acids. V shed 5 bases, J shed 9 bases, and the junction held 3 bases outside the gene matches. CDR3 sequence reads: CASSRTGGQAFF. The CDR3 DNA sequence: TGTGCCAGCAGTAGGACAGGGGGCCAAGCTTTCTTT.

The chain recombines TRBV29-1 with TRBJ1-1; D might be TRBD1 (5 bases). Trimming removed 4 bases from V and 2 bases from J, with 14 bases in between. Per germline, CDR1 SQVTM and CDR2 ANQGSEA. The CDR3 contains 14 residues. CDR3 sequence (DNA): TGCAGCGTTGGAGTGCGGGGGGGAAACACTGAAGCTTTCTTT. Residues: CSVGVRGGNTEAFF.

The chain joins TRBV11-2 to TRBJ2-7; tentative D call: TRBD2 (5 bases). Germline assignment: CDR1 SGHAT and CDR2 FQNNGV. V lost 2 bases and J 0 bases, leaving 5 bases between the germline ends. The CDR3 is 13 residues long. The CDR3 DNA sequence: TGTGCCAGCAGCTTACGGGACTCCTACGAGCAGTACTTC. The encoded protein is CASSLRDSYEQYF.

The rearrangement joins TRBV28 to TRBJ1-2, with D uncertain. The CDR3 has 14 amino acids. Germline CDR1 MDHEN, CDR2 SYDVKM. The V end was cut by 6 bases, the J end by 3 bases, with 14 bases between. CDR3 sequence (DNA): TGTGCCAGCAGGCAAATGGAGGGCTACTATGGCTACACCTTC. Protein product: CASRQMEGYYGYTF.

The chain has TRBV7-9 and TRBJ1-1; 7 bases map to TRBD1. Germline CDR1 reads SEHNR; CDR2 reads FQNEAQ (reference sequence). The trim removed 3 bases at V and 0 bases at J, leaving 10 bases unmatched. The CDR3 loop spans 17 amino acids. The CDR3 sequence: CASSFRTGTIMNTEAFF. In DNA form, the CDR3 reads TGTGCCAGCAGCTTTCGGACAGGTACTATCATGAACACTGAAGCTTTCTTT.

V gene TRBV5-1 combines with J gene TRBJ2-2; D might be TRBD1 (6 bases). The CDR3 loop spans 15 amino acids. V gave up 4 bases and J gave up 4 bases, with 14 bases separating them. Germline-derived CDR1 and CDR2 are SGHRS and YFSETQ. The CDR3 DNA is TGCGCCAGCAGCCCGGATCAGGGGACCACCGGGGAGCTGTTTTTT. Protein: CASSPDQGTTGELFF.

The CDR3 here is CASSLTGQQYSYNEQFF. CDR3 DNA sequence: TGTGCCAGCAGCTTAACGGGACAGCAATACTCCTACAATGAGCAGTTCTTC. The chain carries TRBV7-3 and TRBJ2-1, with 7 nucleotides matching TRBD1. CDR1 and CDR2 (germline): SGHTA, FQGTGA. With V trimmed by 0 bases and J by 0 bases, 5 bases remained unmatched. The CDR3 has 17 residues.

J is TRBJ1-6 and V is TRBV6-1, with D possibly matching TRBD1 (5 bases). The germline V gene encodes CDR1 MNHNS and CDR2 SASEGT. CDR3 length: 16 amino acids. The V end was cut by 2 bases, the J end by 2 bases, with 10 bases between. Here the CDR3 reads CASSERGSAYNSPLHF. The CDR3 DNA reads TGTGCCAGCAGTGAACGGGGGTCCGCCTATAATTCACCCCTCCACTTT.

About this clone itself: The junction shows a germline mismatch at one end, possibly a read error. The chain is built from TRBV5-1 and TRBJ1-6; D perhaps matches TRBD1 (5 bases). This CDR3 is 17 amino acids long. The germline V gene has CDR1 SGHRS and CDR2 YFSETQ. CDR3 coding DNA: TGTGCCAGCAGCTTGGGGGTTGACGGGGTGGACCGTTCACCCCTCCACTTT. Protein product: CASSLGVDGVDRSPLHF.

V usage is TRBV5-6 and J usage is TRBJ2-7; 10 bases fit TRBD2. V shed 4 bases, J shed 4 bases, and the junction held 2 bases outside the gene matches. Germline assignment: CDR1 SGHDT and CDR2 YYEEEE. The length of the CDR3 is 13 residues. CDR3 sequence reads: CASSPSGRYEQYF. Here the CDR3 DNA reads TGTGCCAGCAGCCCTAGCGGGAGATACGAGCAGTACTTC.

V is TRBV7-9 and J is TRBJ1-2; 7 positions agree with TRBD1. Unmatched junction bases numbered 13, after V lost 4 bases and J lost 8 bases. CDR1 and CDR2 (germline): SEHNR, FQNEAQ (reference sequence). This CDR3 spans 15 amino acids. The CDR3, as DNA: TGTGCCAGCAGCTCAGATGACAGGGTCGGAACGGGCTACACCTTC. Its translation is CASSSDDRVGTGYTF.

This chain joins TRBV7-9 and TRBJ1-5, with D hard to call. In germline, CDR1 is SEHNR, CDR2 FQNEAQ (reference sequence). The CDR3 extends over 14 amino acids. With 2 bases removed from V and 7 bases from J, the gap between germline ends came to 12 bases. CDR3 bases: TGTGCCAGCAGCTTACCCGGACTCTTCCAGCCCCAGCATTTT. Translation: CASSLPGLFQPQHF.

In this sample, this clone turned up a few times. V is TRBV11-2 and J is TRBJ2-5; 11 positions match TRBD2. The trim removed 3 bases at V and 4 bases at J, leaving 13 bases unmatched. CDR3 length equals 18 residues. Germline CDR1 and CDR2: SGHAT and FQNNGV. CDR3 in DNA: TGTGCCAGCAGCTTCACTAGCGGGAGATGGGGGGTTGGAGAGACCCAGTACTTC. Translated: CASSFTSGRWGVGETQYF.

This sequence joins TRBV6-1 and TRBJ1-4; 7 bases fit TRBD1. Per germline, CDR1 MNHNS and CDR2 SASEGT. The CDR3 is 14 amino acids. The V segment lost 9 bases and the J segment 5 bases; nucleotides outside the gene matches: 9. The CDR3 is CASSEGTANEKLFF. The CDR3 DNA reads TGTGCCAGTTCGGAAGGGACAGCCAATGAAAAACTGTTTTTT.